What follows describes a single T cell receptor (beta chain). These data originate in a study of blood T cell repertoires in COVID-19. Study at large: Both acute and convalescent COVID-19 samples were obtained from the United States, Italy and Spain.

Trimming cost V 3 bases and J 0 bases, with 17 bases left between them. The CDR3 extends over 17 amino acids. Germline V gene lookup returns CDR1 KGHSH and CDR2 LQKENI. Authors' analysis steps: For nucleated cells, counts were estimated from reference gene primer amplification. Method: immunoSEQ multiplex PCR; TCRdb's copy keeps in-frame clones and lacks some. V and J calls and clone size come straight from that table; D and trimming were deduced from the DNA. The data contain fewer than 200,000 clones, around 73% of them seen just once; the ten biggest clones take up 15% to 20%. The V call is TRBV18, the J call TRBJ1-2, with D possibly matching TRBD1 (6 bases). Sequencing input: PBMCs or T cells enriched from blood (not recorded which). The receptor's source is a woman between 50 and 59 years old who had recovered from COVID-19. The CDR3: CASSPLDRTSANYGYTF. CDR3 bases: TGTGCCAGCTCACCTCTTGACAGGACCTCAGCTAACTATGGCTACACCTTC.